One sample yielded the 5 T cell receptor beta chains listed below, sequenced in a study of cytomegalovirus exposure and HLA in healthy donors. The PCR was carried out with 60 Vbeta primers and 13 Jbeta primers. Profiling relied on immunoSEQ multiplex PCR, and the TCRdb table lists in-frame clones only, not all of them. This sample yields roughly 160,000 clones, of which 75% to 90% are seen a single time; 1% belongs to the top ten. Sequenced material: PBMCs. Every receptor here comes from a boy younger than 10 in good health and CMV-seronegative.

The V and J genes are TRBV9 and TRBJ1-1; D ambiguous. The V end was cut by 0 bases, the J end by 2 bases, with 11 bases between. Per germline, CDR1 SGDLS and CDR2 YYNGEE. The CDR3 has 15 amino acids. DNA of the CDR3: TGTGCCAGCAGCGTAGTGTCAGGAAGAAACACTGAAGCTTTCTTT. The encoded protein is CASSVVSGRNTEAFF. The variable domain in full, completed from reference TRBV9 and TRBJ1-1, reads DSGVTQTPKHLITATGQRVTLRCSPRSGDLSVYWYQQSLDQGLQFLIQYYNGEERAKGNILERFSAQQFPDLHSELNLSSLELGDSALYFCASSVVSGRNTEAFFGQGTRLTVV.

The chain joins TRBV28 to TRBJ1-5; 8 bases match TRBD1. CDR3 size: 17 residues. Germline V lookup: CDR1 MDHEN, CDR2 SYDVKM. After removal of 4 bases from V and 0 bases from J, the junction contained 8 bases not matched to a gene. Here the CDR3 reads CASSSRTGLYSNQPQHF. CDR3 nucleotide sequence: TGTGCCAGCAGTTCAAGGACAGGGCTATATAGCAATCAGCCCCAGCATTTT. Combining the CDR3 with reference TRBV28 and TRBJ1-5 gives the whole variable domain DVKVTQSSRYLVKRTGEKVFLECVQDMDHENMFWYRQDPGLGLRLIYFSYDVKMKEKGDIPEGYSVSREKKERFSLILESASTNQTSMYLCASSSRTGLYSNQPQHFGDGTRLSIL.

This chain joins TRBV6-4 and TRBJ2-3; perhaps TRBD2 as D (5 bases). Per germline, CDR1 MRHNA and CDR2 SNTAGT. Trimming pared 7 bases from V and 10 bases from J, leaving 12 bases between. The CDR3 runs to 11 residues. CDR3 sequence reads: CASNRLPPQYF. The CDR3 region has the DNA TGTGCCAGCAATCGACTACCGCCGCAGTATTTT.

The CDR3 sequence: CASSVFEGGAKNIQYF. The CDR3 DNA follows: TGTGCCAGCAGCGTATTTGAAGGGGGGGCAAAAAACATTCAGTACTTC. The J gene is TRBJ2-4, the V gene TRBV9; a possible D gene is TRBD2 (7 bases). V dropped 1 base and J dropped 4 bases, with 15 bases sitting between them. Germline V gene data show CDR1 as SGDLS and CDR2 as YYNGEE. The CDR3 extends over 16 amino acids. The entire variable domain, with the rest obtained from reference TRBV9 and TRBJ2-4, is as follows: DSGVTQTPKHLITATGQRVTLRCSPRSGDLSVYWYQQSLDQGLQFLIQYYNGEERAKGNILERFSAQQFPDLHSELNLSSLELGDSALYFCASSVFEGGAKNIQYFGAGTRLSVL.

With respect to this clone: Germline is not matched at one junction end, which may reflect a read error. The CDR3 sequence is CASSGRDRGSTGELLF. For the CDR3, the DNA is TGTGCCAGCAGTGGCCGGGACAGGGGTAGCACCGGGGAGCTGCTTTTT. J is TRBJ2-2 and V is TRBV6-1; the match to TRBD1 covers 10 bases. The CDR3 spans 16 residues. Germline V CDR1 and CDR2: MNHNS, SASEGT.